One and the same sample provided the 21 T cell receptor beta chains below, sequenced in a study of sequential checkpoint blockade in melanoma. The data were produced by immunoSEQ multiplex PCR, yet TCRdb's version contains in-frame clones alone and is incomplete. Of approximately 11,000 clones in the sample, more than 25% were seen once. Treatment specified: randomized to nivolumab then ipilimumab (arm A) or the reverse (arm B). This specimen was tumor tissue (inferred from file names), taken from a patient given nivolumab and ipilimumab in sequence. The receptor source for this set is a human donor with melanoma.

The chain recombines TRBV12-5 with TRBJ2-3, with 10 bases matching TRBD1. The V gene's germline CDR1 is LGHNT and CDR2 FRNRAP. CDR3 length equals 15 residues. Trimming removed 6 bases from V and 0 bases from J; junction bases left unmatched: 3. DNA of the CDR3: TGTGCTAGTGGCCCGGGACAGGGGAGCACAGATACGCAGTATTTT. This gives the protein CASGPGQGSTDTQYF.

V is TRBV14 and J is TRBJ2-4, with D possibly matching TRBD1 (5 bases). V was clipped by 5 bases and J by 1 base, with 9 bases between them. The CDR3 extends over 14 amino acids. Germline CDR1 SGHDN, CDR2 FVKESK. DNA for the CDR3: TGTGCCAGCAGCGCCCGACAGGCCAAAAACATTCAGTACTTC. Translation: CASSARQAKNIQYF.

This clone appeared a few times. The chain couples TRBV6-8 to TRBJ2-1; unclear D gene. The V end was cut by 4 bases, the J end by 3 bases, with 4 bases between. This CDR3 has 12 amino acids. CDR1 is MNHGY and CDR2 is SAAAGT in the germline V gene. This CDR3 is CASSSVYNEQFF. The CDR3 nucleotides are TGTGCCAGCAGTTCAGTCTACAATGAGCAGTTCTTC.

The table lists this clone with a few counts. This rearrangement joins TRBV6-8 to TRBJ1-1; weak D call: TRBD1 (5 bases). CDR3 length: 13 residues. Germline V CDR1 and CDR2: MNHGY, SAAAGT. Trimming left V 2 bases short and J 1 base short, with 5 bases between. The CDR3 DNA sequence: TGTGCCAGCAGTTACGGACAGAACACTGAAGCTTTCTTT. It encodes CASSYGQNTEAFF.

This clone was detected ten times or more. The chain has TRBV11-3 and TRBJ1-6; 9 bases agree with TRBD1. The CDR3 contains 16 residues. V lost 3 bases to trimming and J lost 9 bases; unmatched junction nucleotides: 9. Germline V gene data show CDR1 as SGHNT and CDR2 as YENEEA. The CDR3, as DNA: TGTGCCAGCAGCTTTTGGGACAGGGAGGAGGGTTCACCCCTCCACTTT. Translation gives CASSFWDREEGSPLHF.

The chain recombines TRBV6-8 with TRBJ2-7; 8 bases match TRBD2. The CDR3 extends over 17 amino acids. The J segment lost 1 base and the V segment lost 2 bases, leaving 10 bases of the junction unmatched. Germline V gene data show CDR1 as MNHGY and CDR2 as SAAAGT. The CDR3: CASSYGRSSGLSYEQYF. In DNA form, the CDR3 reads TGTGCCAGCAGTTACGGCCGGTCTAGCGGGCTTTCCTACGAGCAGTACTTC.

The rearrangement links TRBV7-7 to TRBJ2-3; no clear D. This CDR3 spans 15 amino acids. In germline, CDR1 is SSHAT, CDR2 FNYEAQ (reference sequence). Between the trimmed V and J ends, which lost 4 bases and 6 bases, there was a span of 17 bases. The CDR3 protein is CASSSTPRGADTQYF. CDR3 DNA sequence: TGTGCCAGCAGCTCGACCCCAAGAGGAGCGGATACGCAGTATTTT.

This chain links TRBV9 with TRBJ2-3; no clear D gene. The CDR3 runs 17 residues. Germline values: CDR1 SGDLS, CDR2 YYNGEE. The V and J ends lost 3 bases and 4 bases respectively, with 21 bases between them. CDR3 amino acids: CASSADPWRRSADTQYF. CDR3 DNA sequence: TGTGCCAGCAGCGCCGACCCCTGGCGACGCAGCGCAGATACGCAGTATTTT.

This sequence joins TRBV29-1 and TRBJ1-1; TRBD1 matches 7 bases. The V gene's germline CDR1 is SQVTM and CDR2 ANQGSEA. This CDR3 has 13 residues. J gave up 5 bases and V 5 bases, and 8 bases lay outside the gene matches. DNA for the CDR3: TGCAGCGTTTATAAGGAGGGGGCAACTGAAGCTTTCTTT. Translating gives CSVYKEGATEAFF.

A few counts support this clone. This chain uses TRBV29-1 with TRBJ1-5, with D possibly TRBD1 on 5 matching bases. The V end lost 6 bases, the J end lost 4 bases, and 10 bases lay between the germline ends. This CDR3 has 12 residues. The V gene's germline CDR1 is SQVTM and CDR2 ANQGSEA. DNA for the CDR3: TGCAGCGTAGGGGATCGGAATCAGCCCCAGCATTTT. This gives the protein CSVGDRNQPQHF. The full variable domain, in which reference TRBV29-1 and TRBJ1-5 provide the parts outside the CDR3, is SAVISQKPSRDICQRGTSLTIQCQVDSQVTMMFWYRQQPGQSLTLIATANQGSEATYESGFVIDKFPISRPNLTFSTLTVSNMSPEDSSIYLCSVGDRNQPQHFGDGTRLSIL.

The rearrangement links TRBV10-3 to TRBJ2-3; TRBD2 matches at 10 bases. Germline CDR1 is ENHRY and CDR2 is SYGVKD. V shed 10 bases, J shed 0 bases, and the junction held 7 bases outside the gene matches. The CDR3 length is 15 residues. The CDR3 is CASWLAGGSTDTQYF. The CDR3 DNA sequence: TGTGCCAGCTGGTTAGCGGGGGGTAGCACAGATACGCAGTATTTT.

In its sample, this clone is medium-sized. V is TRBV11-3 and J is TRBJ2-1, with 7 bases matching TRBD1. Unmatched junction bases numbered 10, after V lost 7 bases and J lost 7 bases. Germline V gives CDR1 SGHNT, CDR2 YENEEA. This CDR3 region has 14 residues. The CDR3 here is CASTELAGGNEQFF. The CDR3 DNA reads as TGTGCCAGCACCGAACTGGCAGGGGGAAATGAGCAGTTCTTC.

The sample holds a few counts of this clone. The chain uses TRBV7-8 and TRBJ2-5; D gene uncertain. V shed 1 base and J shed 6 bases, with 12 bases lying between them. This CDR3 has 14 residues. Germline-derived CDR1 and CDR2 are SGHVS and FQNEAQ. The CDR3 protein is CASSLDGKVKTQYF. In DNA form, the CDR3 reads TGTGCCAGCAGCTTAGATGGGAAAGTTAAGACCCAGTACTTC. The complete variable domain, with remaining parts taken from reference TRBV7-8 and TRBJ2-5, reads GAGVSQSPRYKVAKRGQDVALRCDPISGHVSLFWYQQALGQGPEFLTYFQNEAQLDKSGLPSDRFFAERPEGSVSTLKIQRTQQEDSAVYLCASSLDGKVKTQYFGPGTRLLVL.

This clone has ten or more counts. V gene TRBV9 combines with J gene TRBJ1-5, with D possibly TRBD1 on 6 matching bases. CDR1 SGDLS and CDR2 YYNGEE come from the germline V gene. V was trimmed by 3 bases and J by 2 bases, leaving 21 bases between them. The CDR3 length is 18 residues. The CDR3 DNA follows: TGTGCCAGCAGCGGAGCCTTCCTAGGACAGTCGGGCAATCAGCCCCAGCATTTT. It is translated as CASSGAFLGQSGNQPQHF. The variable domain in full, with the rest retrieved from reference TRBV9 and TRBJ1-5, is DSGVTQTPKHLITATGQRVTLRCSPRSGDLSVYWYQQSLDQGLQFLIQYYNGEERAKGNILERFSAQQFPDLHSELNLSSLELGDSALYFCASSGAFLGQSGNQPQHFGDGTRLSIL.

The chain couples TRBV14 to TRBJ1-4, with TRBD1 as a possible D gene (5 bases). This CDR3 is 14 amino acids long. V gave up 4 bases and J gave up 6 bases, with 12 bases separating them. CDR1 and CDR2 (germline): SGHDN, FVKESK. CDR3 loop: CASSRGAGHEKLFF. The CDR3 nucleotides are TGTGCCAGCAGCCGCGGGGCAGGGCATGAAAAACTGTTTTTT.

The chain uses TRBV19 and TRBJ1-1; 9 nucleotides align to TRBD1. The germline gives CDR1 LNHDA, CDR2 SQIVND (reference sequence). The junction had 8 bases not matched to a gene; V was cut back by 4 bases and J by 2 bases. The CDR3 sequence is 16 residues long. The CDR3 reads CASSTRPGQGNTEAFF. DNA of the CDR3: TGTGCCAGTAGTACTAGACCGGGACAGGGAAACACTGAAGCTTTCTTT.

This clone was found a few times. This chain uses TRBV11-1 with TRBJ2-1; D is unresolved. The CDR3 runs 15 residues. V lost 3 bases and J 8 bases, leaving 17 bases between the germline ends. Germline CDR1 and CDR2: SGHAT and FQDESV (reference sequence). CDR3 residues: CASSLGDSRRDEQFF. In DNA form, the CDR3 reads TGTGCCAGCAGCTTGGGTGACTCCCGACGCGATGAGCAGTTCTTC.

CDR3 region: CAWSGSEGEFF. The CDR3 nucleotides are TGTGCCTGGAGTGGGTCGGAGGGAGAGTTCTTC. The chain uses TRBV30 and TRBJ2-1, with D perhaps matching TRBD2 (6 bases). V was clipped by 1 base and J by 14 bases, with 12 bases between them. Germline-derived CDR1 and CDR2 are GTSNPN and SVGIG (reference sequence). The CDR3 is 11 residues long.

This clone has just a few counts. The CDR3 loop reads CASSFAPVSSGANVLTF. CDR3 nucleotides: TGTGCCAGCAGCTTCGCCCCAGTCAGCTCTGGGGCCAACGTCCTGACTTTC. The chain recombines TRBV11-3 with TRBJ2-6; D gene uncertain. Trimming removed 3 bases from V and 0 bases from J, with 12 bases in between. Germline CDR1 and CDR2: SGHNT and YENEEA. The length of the CDR3 is 17 residues.

This clone was counted a few times. The chain employs TRBV30 and TRBJ2-5; D assignment may be TRBD1 or TRBD2 (5 bases each). Germline CDR1 and CDR2: GTSNPN and SVGIG (reference sequence). Trimming removed 2 bases from V and 5 bases from J, with 12 bases in between. This CDR3 comprises 13 residues. CDR3 coding DNA: TGTGCCTGGAGTCTCGCTTGGGGGGAGACCCAGTACTTC. The encoded protein is CAWSLAWGETQYF. Variable domain in full (rest from reference TRBV30 and TRBJ2-5): SQTIHQWPATLVQPVGSPLSLECTVEGTSNPNLYWYRQAAGRGLQLLFYSVGIGQISSEVPQNLSASRPQDRQFILSSKKLLLSDSGFYLCAWSLAWGETQYFGPGTRLLVL.

V and J are TRBV10-2 and TRBJ1-1; 7 bases line up with TRBD1. The germline V gene has CDR1 WSHSY and CDR2 SAAADI. The CDR3 consists of 13 residues. Losses at the gene ends were 8 bases for V and 8 bases for J; bases not matched to a gene: 11. CDR3 in DNA: TGCGCCAGCTCGGGACAGCGTGGGGAAGAAGCTTTCTTT. Protein sequence: CASSGQRGEEAFF.